A selection of T cell receptor beta chains follows, all from one sample in a study of monozygotic twins with inflammatory bowel disease. TCRdb reprocessed the 5' RACE reads and keeps a single row for each CDR3 protein, giving no DNA. The sample data list more than 350,000 distinct CDR3 sequences. The sample comprised blood. Every receptor here comes from a human donor with ulcerative colitis or Crohn's disease, or a healthy co-twin of an affected twin (not recorded which). Both conserved end residues are part of each CDR3. The order of the fields is J gene, V gene, CDR3 protein.

J: TRBJ2-1; V: TRBV7-9; CDR3: CASSPQGFGEQFF
J: TRBJ2-2; V: TRBV12-3/TRBV12-4; CDR3: CASSRAGGRNTGELFF
J: TRBJ1-1; V: TRBV12-3/TRBV12-4; CDR3: CASSIQGEAFF
J: TRBJ2-1; V: TRBV28; CDR3: CASSSPGLAGYEQFF
J: TRBJ2-3; V: TRBV19; CDR3: CASSLRTSTRDTQYF
J: TRBJ1-2; V: TRBV10-3; CDR3: CAISSRGTGHGYTF
J: TRBJ2-1; V: TRBV20-1; CDR3: CSAQSYGGSSYNEQFF
J: TRBJ2-1; V: TRBV25-1; CDR3: CASSEDGGAYNEQFF
J: TRBJ1-2; V: TRBV27; CDR3: CASTPDRTVNYGYTF
J: TRBJ1-1; V: TRBV12-3/TRBV12-4; CDR3: CASSSVQVLDTEAFF
J: TRBJ2-1; V: TRBV12-3/TRBV12-4; CDR3: CASIRGRGDPFF
J: TRBJ1-1; V: TRBV6-6; CDR3: CASTRQPSEAFF
J: TRBJ2-1; V: TRBV12-3/TRBV12-4; CDR3: CASRKSTSGVGNEQFF
J: TRBJ2-3; V: TRBV18; CDR3: CASSSRDRASTDTQYF
J: TRBJ2-1; V: TRBV6-5; CDR3: CASSYSVRQNEQFF
J: TRBJ2-7; V: TRBV7-2; CDR3: CASSLAASGIYGEQYF
J: TRBJ1-1; V: TRBV10-3; CDR3: CAVGDRMNTEAFF
J: TRBJ2-7; V: TRBV10-3; CDR3: CAISESEAEQYF
J: TRBJ2-2; V: TRBV7-9; CDR3: CASSFVFGNTGELFF
J: TRBJ1-1; V: TRBV5-1; CDR3: CASSGTDPLVTEAFF
J: TRBJ1-1; V: TRBV29-1; CDR3: CSVLDFPEAFF
J: TRBJ2-7; V: TRBV21-1; CDR3: CASSKGRSVPYEQYF
J: TRBJ2-1; V: TRBV29-1; CDR3: CSVDAASSYNEQFF
J: TRBJ2-2; V: TRBV6-1; CDR3: CASRRQGETGELFF
J: TRBJ1-5; V: TRBV19; CDR3: CASRLSEYNQPQHF
J: TRBJ2-1; V: TRBV28; CDR3: CASSLGLPKRGEQFF
J: TRBJ2-1; V: TRBV11-3; CDR3: CASSLRGGRTYNEQFF